A single sample is the source of the 12 T cell receptor beta chains below, sequenced in a study of blood T cell repertoires in COVID-19. The method was immunoSEQ multiplex PCR; TCRdb's version includes in-frame clones alone and lacks a portion of them. The sample lists around 62,000 clones, 88% occurring once. The sample comprised PBMCs or T cells enriched from blood (not recorded which). These receptors came from a woman in her thirties or forties who had recovered from COVID-19.

The V gene is TRBV5-5, the J gene TRBJ2-7; possible D gene TRBD2, 6 bases. The CDR3 consists of 15 residues. In germline, CDR1 is SGHKS, CDR2 YYEKEE (reference sequence). Trimming left V 0 bases short and J 5 bases short, with 15 bases between. The CDR3 sequence is CASSLVGVGGNEQYF. The DNA for the CDR3 is TGTGCCAGCAGCTTGGTGGGGGTTGGGGGGAACGAGCAGTACTTC. Complete variable domain (other parts from reference TRBV5-5 and TRBJ2-7): DAGVTQSPTHLIKTRGQQVTLRCSPISGHKSVSWYQQVLGQGPQFIFQYYEKEERGRGNFPDRFSARQFPNYSSELNVNALLLGDSALYLCASSLVGVGGNEQYFGPGTRLTVT.

This chain joins TRBV12-3 or TRBV12-4 and TRBJ1-1; 7 bases map to TRBD1. The V gene end was trimmed by 6 bases and the J gene end by 8 bases; junction bases not matched to a gene: 6. This CDR3 has 12 residues. The CDR3: CASSPTGAEAFF. The CDR3 bases are TGTGCCAGCAGCCCCACAGGGGCAGAAGCTTTCTTT.

The V call is TRBV7-9, the J call TRBJ2-3, with 11 positions matching TRBD2. The CDR3 length is 15 residues. J lost 9 bases, V lost 5 bases, and 10 bases had no gene match. CDR1 and CDR2 from the germline V gene are SEHNR and FQNEAQ (reference sequence). The CDR3 loop reads CASSLSSGGPGTQYF. The CDR3 DNA reads as TGTGCCAGCAGCCTCTCTAGCGGGGGGCCGGGGACGCAGTATTTT.

The chain combines TRBV27 with TRBJ1-2; 8 bases match TRBD1. The germline CDR1 and CDR2 sequences are MNHEY and SMNVEV (reference sequence). J lost 0 bases, V lost 6 bases, and 12 bases had no gene match. The CDR3 consists of 17 residues. CDR3 nucleotide sequence: TGTGCCAGCAGGATAGGGGACAGGCAACCCTCTAACTATGGCTACACCTTC. Protein product: CASRIGDRQPSNYGYTF.

CDR3 nucleotides: TGTGCCAGCAGCCCCGGGACAGGGGCCGCCGGGGAGCTGTTTTTT. It codes for CASSPGTGAAGELFF. This rearrangement joins TRBV7-7 to TRBJ2-2; 10 nucleotides line up with TRBD1. This CDR3 region has 15 residues. Germline trimming cut 5 bases from V and 6 bases from J; bases unmatched to any gene: 6. Germline-derived CDR1 and CDR2 are SSHAT and FNYEAQ (reference sequence).

The chain joins TRBV7-2 to TRBJ2-2, with 8 bases that match TRBD2. CDR1 SGHTA and CDR2 FQGNSA come from the germline V gene. After removal of 6 bases from V and 3 bases from J, the junction contained 6 bases not matched to a gene. CDR3 length equals 15 residues. CDR3 sequence: CASRVSGADTGELFF. CDR3 nucleotide sequence: TGTGCCAGCAGGGTTAGCGGGGCGGACACCGGGGAGCTGTTTTTT.

This clone has only one observation. The chain links TRBV11-2 to TRBJ1-2, with D maybe TRBD1 (6 bases). Looked up from germline, CDR1 is SGHAT and CDR2 is FQNNGV. This CDR3 comprises 15 residues. The germline V and J ends were trimmed by 5 bases and 6 bases, with 19 bases remaining between them. CDR3 protein: CASSTSQGQGHGYTF. CDR3 nucleotide sequence: TGTGCCAGCAGCACCAGCCAGGGGCAGGGCCATGGCTACACCTTC.

This clone is a singleton in its sample. CDR3 loop: CASSRQAGGAGDTQYF. The CDR3 DNA sequence: TGTGCCAGCAGCCGCCAAGCGGGGGGGGCCGGAGATACGCAGTATTTT. The chain uses TRBV7-3 and TRBJ2-3, with 10 bases identical to TRBD2. The germline CDR1 and CDR2 sequences are SGHTA and FQGTGA. V lost 5 bases to trimming and J lost 5 bases; unmatched junction nucleotides: 10. The CDR3 spans 16 residues. The full variable domain, completed using reference TRBV7-3 and TRBJ2-3, is GAGVSQTPSNKVTEKGKYVELRCDPISGHTALYWYRQSLGQGPEFLIYFQGTGAADDSGLPNDRFFAVRPEGSVSTLKIQRTERGDSAVYLCASSRQAGGAGDTQYFGPGTRLTVL.

The rearrangement joins TRBV2 to TRBJ1-4, with D unclear. The germline CDR1 and CDR2 sequences are SNHLY and FYNNEI. The V and J ends lost 7 bases and 2 bases respectively, with 11 bases between them. CDR3 length: 14 amino acids. This chain's CDR3 is CASTEGRTNEKLFF. CDR3 DNA sequence: TGTGCCAGCACCGAAGGCAGGACTAATGAAAAACTGTTTTTT.

J is TRBJ2-4 and V is TRBV18; TRBD2 matches 12 bases. After removal of 2 bases from V and 0 bases from J, the junction contained 2 bases not matched to a gene. The CDR3 spans 17 residues. Per the germline V gene, CDR1 is KGHSH and CDR2 is LQKENI. CDR3 coding DNA: TGTGCCAGCTCACCAGAACTAGCGGGGGGAGCCAAAAACATTCAGTACTTC. Translated, it gives CASSPELAGGAKNIQYF.

This clone was found once. The CDR3 nucleotides read TGTGCCAGCTCACACATGGACAGAAATAATTCACCCCTCCACTTT. Its protein product is CASSHMDRNNSPLHF. The rearrangement joins TRBV18 to TRBJ1-6; possibly TRBD1 for D (6 bases). Looked up from germline, CDR1 is KGHSH and CDR2 is LQKENI. The CDR3 runs 15 residues. V gave up 4 bases and J gave up 5 bases, with 12 bases separating them.

The chain recombines TRBV6-5 with TRBJ2-5, with D perhaps matching TRBD1 (6 bases). The V end lost 7 bases, the J end lost 4 bases, and 16 bases lay between the germline ends. Per germline, CDR1 MNHEY and CDR2 SVGAGI. The CDR3 extends over 14 amino acids. CDR3 sequence: CASTRGLQLETQYF. The CDR3 DNA reads as TGTGCCAGCACCAGGGGATTGCAGTTAGAGACCCAGTACTTC.